Detailed here is one T cell receptor beta chain. The length of the CDR3 is 13 residues. V gave up 5 bases and J gave up 2 bases, with 8 bases separating them. Germline loops: CDR1 SGHTA, CDR2 FQGTGA. Per the original methods: Estimated nucleated cell counts came from reference gene primer amplification. TCRdb's copy holds only in-frame clones and misses some; the assay was immunoSEQ multiplex PCR. Clonal size and the V and J genes are those of that table, whereas D and trimming came from the DNA. Here the sample spans under 100,000 clones, roughly 80% being singletons. One Seattle source followed patients from active infection through their disease course. The source of the sample is a study of blood T cell repertoires in COVID-19. Study-wide context: COVID-19 samples collected from the United States, Italy and Spain covered acute and convalescent phases. PBMCs, B-cell-depleted T cells, or T cells were the source of the cDNA or gDNA that made up the material.

The material sequenced was peripheral blood. This TCR came from a man in his 60s with COVID-19, enrolled during active disease. The rearrangement uses TRBV7-3 and TRBJ2-3; D is unclear. CDR3 sequence reads: CASSAAVTDTQYF. Written as DNA, the CDR3 is TGTGCCAGCAGCGCGGCTGTCACAGATACGCAGTATTTT.